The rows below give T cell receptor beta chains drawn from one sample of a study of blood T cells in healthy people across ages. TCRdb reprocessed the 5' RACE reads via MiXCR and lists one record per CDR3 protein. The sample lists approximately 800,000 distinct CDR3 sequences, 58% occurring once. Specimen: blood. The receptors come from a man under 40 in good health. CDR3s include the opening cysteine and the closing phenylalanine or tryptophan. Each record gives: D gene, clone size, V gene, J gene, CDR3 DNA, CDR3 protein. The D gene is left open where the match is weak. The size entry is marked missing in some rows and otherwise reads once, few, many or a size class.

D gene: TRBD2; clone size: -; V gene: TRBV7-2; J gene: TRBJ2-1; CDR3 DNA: TGTGCCAGCAGCTTAGTCGGGTTAGCGGGAGTACGGGATGAGCAGTTCTTC; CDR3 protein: CASSLVGLAGVRDEQFF
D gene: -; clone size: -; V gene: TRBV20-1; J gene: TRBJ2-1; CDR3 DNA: TGCAGTGCTATGTGGGCTGGGGATGAGCAGTTCTTC; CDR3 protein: CSAMWAGDEQFF
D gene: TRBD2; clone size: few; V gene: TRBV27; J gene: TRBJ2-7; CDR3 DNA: TGTGCCAGCAGTCCACGGACTAGCGGGGGAGGCGAGCAGTACTTC; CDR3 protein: CASSPRTSGGGEQYF
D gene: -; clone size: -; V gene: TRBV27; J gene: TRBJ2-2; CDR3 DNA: TGTGCCAGCTTCGGAAGCGAGGACCCCGACACCGGGGAGCTGTTTTTT; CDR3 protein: CASFGSEDPDTGELFF
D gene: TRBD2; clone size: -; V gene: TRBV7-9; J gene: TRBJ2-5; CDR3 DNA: TGTGCCAGCAGCCTTTTAACCGGGACTAGCGGGTACCAAGAGACCCAGTACTTC; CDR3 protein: CASSLLTGTSGYQETQYF
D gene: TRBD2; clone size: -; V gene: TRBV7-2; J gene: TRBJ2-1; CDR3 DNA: TGTGCCAGCAGCTTCCGACTAGCGGGAGGGGACGAGCAGTTCTTC; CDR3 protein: CASSFRLAGGDEQFF
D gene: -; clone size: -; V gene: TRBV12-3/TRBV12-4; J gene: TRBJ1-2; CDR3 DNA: TGTGCCAGCAGTTCAAACCCATCGGGAGGCGGCTACACCTTC; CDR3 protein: CASSSNPSGGGYTF
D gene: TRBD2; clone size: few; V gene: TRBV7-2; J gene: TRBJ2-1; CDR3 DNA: TGTGCCAGCAGCCCCCCGGGAGCGGGGGGTGGTAATGAGCAGTTCTTC; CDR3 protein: CASSPPGAGGGNEQFF
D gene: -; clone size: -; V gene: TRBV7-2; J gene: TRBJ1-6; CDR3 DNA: TGTGCCAGCAGCTTAATAGGGCAGGCTAATTCACCCCTCCACTTT; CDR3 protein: CASSLIGQANSPLHF
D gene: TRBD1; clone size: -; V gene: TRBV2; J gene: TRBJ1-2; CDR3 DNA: TGTGCCAGCAGTCCACGGACAGGGGATAGCTATGGCTACACCTTC; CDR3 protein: CASSPRTGDSYGYTF
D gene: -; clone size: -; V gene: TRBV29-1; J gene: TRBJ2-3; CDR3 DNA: TGCAGCGTTGAACCCGTGCGAACAGGGCAGGATACGCAGTATTTT; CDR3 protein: CSVEPVRTGQDTQYF
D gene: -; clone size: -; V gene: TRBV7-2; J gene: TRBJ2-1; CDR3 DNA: TGTGCCAGCAGTGAACAGGGCGTAGTGGGGTACAATGAGCAGTTCTTC; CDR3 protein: CASSEQGVVGYNEQFF
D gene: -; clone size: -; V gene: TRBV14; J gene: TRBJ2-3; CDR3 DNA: TGTGCCAGCAGCCAAGATCTAAATGCGCAGTATTTT; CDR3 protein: CASSQDLNAQYF
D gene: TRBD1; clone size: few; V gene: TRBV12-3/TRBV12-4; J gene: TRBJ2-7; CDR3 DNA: TGTGCCAGCAGCCTTAGGACAGGGGAGAGCTCCTACGAGCAGTACTTC; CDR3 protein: CASSLRTGESSYEQYF
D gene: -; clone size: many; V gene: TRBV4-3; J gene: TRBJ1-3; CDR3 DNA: TGCGCCAGCAGCGCCCGATGGGGGGGTCGTCCTGGAAACACCATATATTTT; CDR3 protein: CASSARWGGRPGNTIYF
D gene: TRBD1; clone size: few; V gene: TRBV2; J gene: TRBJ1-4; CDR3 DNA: TGTGCCAGCAGTCCGGGACAGAGAAATGAAAAACTGTTTTTT; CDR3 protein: CASSPGQRNEKLFF
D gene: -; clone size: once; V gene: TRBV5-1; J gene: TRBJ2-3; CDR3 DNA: TGCGCCAGCAGTACCGGGGGATTAGGCACAGATACGCAGTATTTT; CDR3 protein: CASSTGGLGTDTQYF
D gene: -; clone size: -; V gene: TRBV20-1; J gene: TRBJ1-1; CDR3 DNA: TGCAGTGCCCCTATGGCGGGGGGCAACACTGAAGCTTTCTTT; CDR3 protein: CSAPMAGGNTEAFF
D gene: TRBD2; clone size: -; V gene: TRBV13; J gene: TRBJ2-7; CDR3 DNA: TGTGCCAGCAGCTTTTCACTAGCGGGAGGCCGGGGCATCGAGCAGTACTTC; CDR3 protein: CASSFSLAGGRGIEQYF
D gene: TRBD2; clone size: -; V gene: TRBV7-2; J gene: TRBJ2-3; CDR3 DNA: TGTGCCACCGCGCCAGCGGGGGGGCGGGATACGCAGTATTTT; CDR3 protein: CATAPAGGRDTQYF
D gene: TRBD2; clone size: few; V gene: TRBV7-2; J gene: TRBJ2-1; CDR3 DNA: TGTGCCAGCAGCTCCCAAAGCGGGGGGGACAATGAGCAGTTCTTC; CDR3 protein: CASSSQSGGDNEQFF
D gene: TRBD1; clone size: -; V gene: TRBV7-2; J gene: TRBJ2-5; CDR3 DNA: TGTGCCAGCAGCTTAGATAGGGGGCGGTGGTTTGGGCAGGAGACCCAGTACTTC; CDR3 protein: CASSLDRGRWFGQETQYF
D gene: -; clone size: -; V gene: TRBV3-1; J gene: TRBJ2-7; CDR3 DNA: TGTGCCAGCAGCCAAGAAGCAGCCATAAGTCGAGAGCAGTACTTC; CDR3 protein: CASSQEAAISREQYF
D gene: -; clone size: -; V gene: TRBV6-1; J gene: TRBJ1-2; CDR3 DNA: TGTGCCAGCAGTGAAAATGTTCTGGGAAACTATGGCTACACCTTC; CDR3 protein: CASSENVLGNYGYTF
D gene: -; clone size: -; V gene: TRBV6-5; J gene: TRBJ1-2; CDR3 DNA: TGTGCCAGCACTGCAGGGGCGGGCTATGGCTACACCTTC; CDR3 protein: CASTAGAGYGYTF
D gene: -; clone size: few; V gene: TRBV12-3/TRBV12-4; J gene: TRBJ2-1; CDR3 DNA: TGTGCCAGCAGCCCCCGGTTGGGCTACAATGAGCAGTTCTTC; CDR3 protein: CASSPRLGYNEQFF
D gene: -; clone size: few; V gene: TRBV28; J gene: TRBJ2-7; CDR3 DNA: TGTGCCAGCAGTACTGTCAGGAGCTCCTACGAGCAGTACTTC; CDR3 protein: CASSTVRSSYEQYF
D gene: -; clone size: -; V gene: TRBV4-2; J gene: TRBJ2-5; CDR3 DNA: TGTGCCAGCAGCCAAGATCACGGGAACCAAGAGACCCAGTACTTC; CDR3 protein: CASSQDHGNQETQYF